This record concerns one T cell receptor (beta chain) sequence. This sample stems from a study of T cell changes during pregnancy in multiple sclerosis. The assay was immunoSEQ multiplex PCR, and TCRdb's table has in-frame clones only and misses some. The sample comprises over 50,000 clones, around nine tenths of which are singletons, and approximately 0.4% rests with the top ten. There are 12 residues in the CDR3. Trimming pared 3 bases from V and 3 bases from J, leaving 7 bases between. CDR1 SGHRS and CDR2 YFSETQ come from the germline V gene. This material consisted of CD4+ T cells from peripheral blood mononuclear cells, taken in the third trimester of pregnancy. This TCR was recovered from a female donor with multiple sclerosis, enrolled in a pregnancy study. V and J are TRBV5-1 and TRBJ2-7, with a weak D call TRBD1 (5 bases). This chain's CDR3 is CASSSDIYEQYF. The CDR3 region has the DNA TGCGCCAGCAGCTCGGACATCTACGAGCAGTACTTC.